This paragraph reports one T cell receptor (beta chain). The antigen remains undetermined. The CDR3 runs 18 residues. Germline CDR1 reads SGHAT; CDR2 reads FQNNGV. The sample comes from a study of monozygotic twins with inflammatory bowel disease. Study-wide findings and caveats: Similarity of repertoires did not differ between concordant and discordant twins, possibly from limited power.

One entry per CDR3 protein, without DNA, is what TCRdb gives after re-calling the 5' RACE reads. This sample's clone table lists fewer than 150,000 distinct CDR3 sequences. This TCR was sampled from a human donor with ulcerative colitis or Crohn's disease, or a healthy co-twin of an affected twin (not recorded which). This chain connects TRBV11-2 to TRBJ2-5; the D call of TRBD1 rests on TCRdb alone, since no DNA is present to check it. Sequencing was done on a sample of blood. The CDR3 spells CASSLVSGQGHFQETQYF.